The 7 T cell receptor beta chains in this list originate from one sample, sequenced in a study of PD-1 blockade in mismatch repair-deficient tumors (dated by TCRdb to about 2017). Preparation of the library involved the immunoSEQ multiplex PCR assay. This is the immuneACCESS table as TCRdb keeps it, with only in-frame sequences that have V and J called. A part of the clones is gone; compared with another copy, unresolved V genes explain less than half, and the rest is unexplained. Here the sample has about 79,000 clones; approximately 80% occur a single time. The ten top clones hold around 5.1% of the sample. The sample was peripheral blood, taken 44 weeks after starting pembrolizumab. The source of these receptors is an adult with mismatch repair-deficient cancer.

The rearrangement links TRBV7-2 to TRBJ2-3; 7 bases fit TRBD2. There are 16 residues in the CDR3. V shed 1 base, J shed 2 bases, and the junction held 6 bases outside the gene matches. Germline-derived CDR1 and CDR2 are SGHTA and FQGNSA. The CDR3 is CASSLVAGGFTDTQYF. For the CDR3, the DNA is TGTGCCAGCAGCTTAGTAGCGGGCGGTTTCACAGATACGCAGTATTTT.

The V gene is TRBV5-6, the J gene TRBJ1-4; D is uncertain. V lost 4 bases, J lost 6 bases, and 4 bases lay in between. Germline CDR1 reads SGHDT; CDR2 reads YYEEEE. There are 11 residues in the CDR3. The CDR3 region has the DNA TGTGCCAGCAGCCAAGATGAAAAACTGTTTTTT. This translates into CASSQDEKLFF.

The chain combines TRBV7-9 with TRBJ2-5; 15 bases are shared with TRBD2. V gave up 5 bases and J gave up 4 bases; unmatched junction bases: 11. This CDR3 region has 18 residues. CDR1 is SEHNR and CDR2 is FQNEAQ in the germline V gene (reference sequence). The CDR3 bases are TGTGCCAGCAGCACCCGGACTAGCGGGAGGGCGGTCGCAGAGACCCAGTACTTC. This translates into CASSTRTSGRAVAETQYF. The complete variable domain, with remaining parts taken from reference TRBV7-9 and TRBJ2-5, reads DTGVSQNPRHKITKRGQNVTFRCDPISEHNRLYWYRQTLGQGPEFLTYFQNEAQLEKSRLLSDRFSAERPKGSFSTLEIQRTEQGDSAMYLCASSTRTSGRAVAETQYFGPGTRLLVL.

The count of this clone is one. The J gene is TRBJ1-2, the V gene TRBV30, with TRBD1 matching over 8 bases. V dropped 2 bases and J dropped 7; count of bases not matched to a gene: 9. The CDR3 consists of 14 residues. The germline V gene encodes CDR1 GTSNPN and CDR2 SVGIG (reference sequence). DNA for the CDR3: TGTGCCTGGAGTCGGACAGGGAGGTTGAGTGGCTACACCTTC. Its protein is CAWSRTGRLSGYTF. The entire variable domain, with the rest obtained from reference TRBV30 and TRBJ1-2, is as follows: SQTIHQWPATLVQPVGSPLSLECTVEGTSNPNLYWYRQAAGRGLQLLFYSVGIGQISSEVPQNLSASRPQDRQFILSSKKLLLSDSGFYLCAWSRTGRLSGYTFGSGTRLTVV.

The chain recombines TRBV19 with TRBJ2-7; D possibly matches TRBD1 or TRBD2 (5 bases each). Germline-derived CDR1 and CDR2 are LNHDA and SQIVND (reference sequence). The CDR3 loop spans 16 amino acids. Trimming took 1 base from V and 1 from J, leaving 14 bases between them. The CDR3 loop reads CASSIGRRRGSYEQYF. The CDR3 bases are TGTGCCAGTAGTATAGGGAGGAGAAGGGGTTCCTACGAGCAGTACTTC.

The V call is TRBV7-3, the J call TRBJ2-7; TRBD2 matches 7 bases. Per germline, CDR1 SGHTA and CDR2 FQGTGA. CDR3 length: 15 residues. The junction had 9 bases not matched to a gene; V was cut back by 5 bases and J by 2 bases. The CDR3 is CASSPSASGPYEQYF. Here the CDR3 DNA reads TGTGCCAGCAGCCCAAGCGCTAGCGGACCCTACGAGCAGTACTTC. Variable domain in full (rest from reference TRBV7-3 and TRBJ2-7): GAGVSQTPSNKVTEKGKYVELRCDPISGHTALYWYRQSLGQGPEFLIYFQGTGAADDSGLPNDRFFAVRPEGSVSTLKIQRTERGDSAVYLCASSPSASGPYEQYFGPGTRLTVT.

This clone was counted once. J is TRBJ2-1 and V is TRBV5-4, with a tentative D call TRBD2 (6 bases). The CDR3 loop spans 16 amino acids. V lost 0 bases, J lost 4 bases, and 14 bases lay in between. Germline CDR1 SGHNT, CDR2 YYREEE (reference sequence). The CDR3 DNA reads as TGTGCCAGCAGCTTGGTCGGGAGCCTCTCATACAATGAGCAGTTCTTC. This encodes CASSLVGSLSYNEQFF.